What follows are 32 T cell receptor beta chains derived from one specimen sequenced in a study of cytomegalovirus exposure and HLA in healthy donors. Primers: 60 Vbeta forward and 13 Jbeta reverse. Sequenced by immunoSEQ multiplex PCR; TCRdb stores in-frame clones only, minus some. The sample contains tens of thousands of clones, approximately 71% of which appear only once. Sequencing used PBMCs. These receptors were taken from a man aged 50-59 years in good health and CMV-seropositive.

This clone was seen only a few times. The chain couples TRBV28 to TRBJ1-2; 8 bases are shared with TRBD1. Germline V gene lookup returns CDR1 MDHEN and CDR2 SYDVKM. J was trimmed by 8 bases and V by 2 bases; bases with no gene match: 10. The CDR3 spans 15 residues. Here the CDR3 reads CASSLRQGAFGGYTF. For the CDR3, the DNA is TGTGCCAGCAGTTTAAGGCAGGGGGCGTTTGGCGGCTACACCTTC.

This clone was detected only once. V and J are TRBV2 and TRBJ2-4, with TRBD2 as a possible D gene (6 bases). Germline V lookup: CDR1 SNHLY, CDR2 FYNNEI. The CDR3 is 15 residues long. V lost 0 bases to trimming and J lost 4 bases, with 10 bases between them. CDR3 nucleotides: TGTGCCAGCAGTGAAGCGCGGGGACCAAAAAACATTCAGTACTTC. Translation: CASSEARGPKNIQYF.

The chain joins TRBV10-3 to TRBJ2-1; TRBD2 aligns across 7 bases. Germline V CDR1 and CDR2: ENHRY, SYGVKD. This CDR3 has 14 residues. The V and J ends lost 4 bases and 3 bases, in that order; junction bases with no gene match: 3. The CDR3 reads CAISGGLLYNEQFF. As DNA, the CDR3 is TGTGCCATCAGTGGGGGACTACTCTACAATGAGCAGTTCTTC.

V usage is TRBV28 and J usage is TRBJ1-3; D is uncertain. Germline loops: CDR1 MDHEN, CDR2 SYDVKM. CDR3 length: 14 amino acids. The V and J ends lost 0 bases and 2 bases respectively, with 5 bases between them. The CDR3: CASSLWSAGNTIYF. CDR3 nucleotides: TGTGCCAGCAGTTTATGGTCGGCTGGAAACACCATATATTTT. The full variable domain, in which reference TRBV28 and TRBJ1-3 provide the parts outside the CDR3, is DVKVTQSSRYLVKRTGEKVFLECVQDMDHENMFWYRQDPGLGLRLIYFSYDVKMKEKGDIPEGYSVSREKKERFSLILESASTNQTSMYLCASSLWSAGNTIYFGEGSWLTVV.

Points on this clone: Sequence at one end of the junction differs from germline and may be a read error. The rearrangement joins TRBV27 to TRBJ2-1; TRBD2 matches at 8 bases. This CDR3 is built from 14 residues. Germline CDR1 reads MNHEY; CDR2 reads SMNVEV (reference sequence). CDR3 loop: CASRLAGQHNEQFF. Written as DNA, the CDR3 is TGTGCCAGCCGTTTAGCGGGGCAACACAATGAGCAGTTCTTC.

The V and J genes are TRBV9 and TRBJ2-2; D gene unclear. CDR1 and CDR2 (germline): SGDLS, YYNGEE. The CDR3 is 13 amino acids. V lost 0 bases and J 5 bases, leaving 5 bases between the germline ends. Written as DNA, the CDR3 is TGTGCCAGCAGCGTAGATCAGACCGGGGAGCTGTTTTTT. Its translation: CASSVDQTGELFF.

This clone was detected only a few times. The rearrangement joins TRBV7-3 to TRBJ2-3; weak D call: TRBD2 (5 bases). The V gene lost 5 bases and the J gene lost 5 bases, with 14 bases spanning the gap. Germline CDR1 and CDR2: SGHTA and FQGTGA. The length of the CDR3 is 14 residues. The CDR3 loop reads CASSLSGSRDTQYF. The CDR3 DNA follows: TGTGCCAGCAGCCTGTCGGGGAGTAGAGATACGCAGTATTTT.

The gene calls are TRBV5-1 and TRBJ1-1; TRBD1 matches 7 bases. The V and J ends lost 0 bases and 11 bases, in that order; junction bases with no gene match: 4. CDR3 length: 12 residues. Germline V gene sequence: CDR1 SGHRS, CDR2 YFSETQ. The CDR3 region has the DNA TGCGCCAGCAGCTTGGGGCAGGGGGTGGCTTTCTTT. Translated, it gives CASSLGQGVAFF.

The chain links TRBV2 to TRBJ1-1; 8 nucleotides match TRBD1. This CDR3 spans 14 amino acids. Germline V lookup: CDR1 SNHLY, CDR2 FYNNEI. Trimming cost V 6 bases and J 4 bases; bases outside gene matches: 7. The CDR3 region has the DNA TGTGCCAGCAGGAGACAGGGGAAATTCACTGAAGCTTTCTTT. This translates into CASRRQGKFTEAFF. Filled out from reference TRBV2 and TRBJ1-1, the complete variable domain reads EPEVTQTPSHQVTQMGQEVILRCVPISNHLYFYWYRQILGQKVEFLVSFYNNEISEKSEIFDDQFSVERPDGSNFTLKIRSTKLEDSAMYFCASRRQGKFTEAFFGQGTRLTVV.

J is TRBJ1-2 and V is TRBV6-1, with 8 bases lining up with TRBD1. CDR1 and CDR2 from the germline V gene are MNHNS and SASEGT. V shed 3 bases and J 3 bases; nucleotides not matched to a gene: 3. The CDR3 contains 14 residues. CDR3 in amino acids: CASSDEDRDYGYTF. CDR3 coding DNA: TGTGCCAGCAGTGACGAGGACAGGGACTATGGCTACACCTTC.

The chain joins TRBV2 to TRBJ2-7; D is ambiguous. In germline, CDR1 is SNHLY, CDR2 FYNNEI. The CDR3 is 13 amino acids. Trimming took 5 bases from V and 2 from J, leaving 10 bases between them. The CDR3 DNA reads as TGTGCCAGCAGTACCAGAGGCCCCTACGAGCAGTACTTC. Translation: CASSTRGPYEQYF.

This chain uses TRBV25-1 with TRBJ2-1, with TRBD2 matching 8 bases. The trim removed 5 bases at V and 7 bases at J, leaving 10 bases unmatched. Germline V gene lookup returns CDR1 MGHDK and CDR2 SYGVNS. The CDR3 sequence is 15 residues long. The CDR3 bases are TGTGCCAGCAGTATCCCCGGGACTAGAAGAAATGAGCAGTTCTTC. Residues: CASSIPGTRRNEQFF.

This CDR3 reads CAISDRDLPTDTQYF. The CDR3 nucleotides read TGTGCCATCAGTGACAGGGATTTACCCACAGATACGCAGTATTTT. The rearrangement links TRBV10-3 to TRBJ2-3; weak D call: TRBD1 (5 bases). V was cut by 3 bases and J by 2 bases, with 12 bases left in between. Germline V gene sequence: CDR1 ENHRY, CDR2 SYGVKD. There are 15 residues in the CDR3.

The chain combines TRBV10-1 with TRBJ2-5, with D maybe TRBD1 (6 bases). The J call may not be correct, given that the DNA end is closer to TRBJ2-7. CDR3 length: 13 amino acids. Germline CDR1 and CDR2: WNHNN and SYGVQD (reference sequence). CDR3 coding DNA: TGCGCCAGCAGTCCCGGGACACCCTACGAGCAGTACTTC. Protein product: CASSPGTPYEQYF.

The DNA of the CDR3 is TGTGCCAGCAGCCCAACCAGGGAGCAGTTCTTC. Amino acid sequence: CASSPTREQFF. The V and J genes are TRBV28 and TRBJ2-1; D unresolved. This CDR3 is built from 11 residues. CDR1 and CDR2 (germline): MDHEN, SYDVKM. V gave up 6 bases and J gave up 10 bases, with 10 bases separating them.

V usage is TRBV29-1 and J usage is TRBJ1-2; 7 bases are shared with TRBD1. Germline trimming cut 4 bases from V and 5 bases from J; bases unmatched to any gene: 7. CDR1 and CDR2 (germline): SQVTM, ANQGSEA. The CDR3 is 13 residues long. The CDR3 DNA is TGCAGCGTTGGGCAGGGGGAACCTTATGGCTACACCTTC. It codes for CSVGQGEPYGYTF.

The rearrangement links TRBV6-6 to TRBJ2-7, with D hard to call. The CDR3 contains 14 residues. V was pared by 2 bases and J by 3 bases, with 11 bases between. From germline, CDR1 is MNHNY and CDR2 SVGAGI (reference sequence). The DNA of the CDR3 is TGTGCCAGCAGTTACGGGCAGCCGCTCTACGAGCAGTACTTC. This encodes CASSYGQPLYEQYF.

This clone appeared once. This sequence joins TRBV30 and TRBJ2-4, with D uncertain. Trimming left V 3 bases short and J 0 bases short, with 9 bases between. The CDR3 is 14 residues long. Per germline, CDR1 GTSNPN and CDR2 SVGIG (reference sequence). The CDR3 DNA reads as TGTGCCTGGAGACAACCCCTAGCCAAAAACATTCAGTACTTC. Protein: CAWRQPLAKNIQYF.

The chain recombines TRBV19 with TRBJ2-7; D gene ambiguous. Germline CDR1 reads LNHDA; CDR2 reads SQIVND (reference sequence). The CDR3 loop spans 14 amino acids. Trimming removed 2 bases at V and 2 bases at J, with 10 bases between. The CDR3 protein is CASSISGRTYEQYF. The DNA of the CDR3 is TGTGCCAGTAGTATAAGTGGCAGGACCTACGAGCAGTACTTC.

The V call is TRBV9, the J call TRBJ2-3; D ambiguous. The CDR3 runs to 16 residues. V was trimmed by 1 base and J by 0 bases, leaving 12 bases between them. CDR1 and CDR2 from the germline V gene are SGDLS and YYNGEE. The CDR3 region has the DNA TGTGCCAGCAGCGTATCAACAGCTCCTAGCACAGATACGCAGTATTTT. Translated, it gives CASSVSTAPSTDTQYF.

V gene TRBV11-1 combines with J gene TRBJ1-3, with D perhaps TRBD1 (5 bases). Germline CDR1 SGHAT, CDR2 FQDESV (reference sequence). The CDR3 is 13 residues long. V was shortened by 6 bases and J by 3 bases, with 9 bases between the two germline ends. The DNA of the CDR3 is TGTGCCAGCAGATCCCAGGGTGGAAACACCATATATTTT. Protein sequence: CASRSQGGNTIYF.

This clone was observed a few times. The chain has TRBV7-2 and TRBJ1-2, with D maybe TRBD1 (5 bases). Trimming removed 0 bases from V and 1 base from J, with 9 bases in between. Germline V lookup: CDR1 SGHTA, CDR2 FQGNSA. The CDR3 is 15 amino acids. DNA of the CDR3: TGTGCCAGCAGCTTAGCTGGGGGGAGTAACTATGGCTACACCTTC. Translated, it gives CASSLAGGSNYGYTF. Complete variable domain (other parts from reference TRBV7-2 and TRBJ1-2): GAGVSQSPSNKVTEKGKDVELRCDPISGHTALYWYRQSLGQGLEFLIYFQGNSAPDKSGLPSDRFSAERTGGSVSTLTIQRTQQEDSAVYLCASSLAGGSNYGYTFGSGTRLTVV.

V is TRBV28 and J is TRBJ2-7; 7 positions agree with TRBD2. The CDR3 sequence is 15 residues long. J lost 2 bases, V lost 4 bases, and 8 bases had no gene match. Germline V gene lookup returns CDR1 MDHEN and CDR2 SYDVKM. CDR3 sequence (DNA): TGTGCCAGCAGTTCCACGGGACTACCGACCTACGAGCAGTACTTC. Protein: CASSSTGLPTYEQYF. Looking up the rest from reference TRBV28 and TRBJ2-7 gives the full variable domain: DVKVTQSSRYLVKRTGEKVFLECVQDMDHENMFWYRQDPGLGLRLIYFSYDVKMKEKGDIPEGYSVSREKKERFSLILESASTNQTSMYLCASSSTGLPTYEQYFGPGTRLTVT.

The genes are TRBV2 and TRBJ2-3; 9 bases agree with TRBD2. After removal of 9 bases from V and 0 bases from J, the junction contained 10 bases not matched to a gene. In germline, CDR1 is SNHLY, CDR2 FYNNEI. The CDR3 consists of 16 residues. The CDR3 bases are TGTGCCAGTAAGTGGGCTACTAGCGGGAGCACAGATACGCAGTATTTT. This encodes CASKWATSGSTDTQYF.

This clone is a singleton in its sample. This chain links TRBV5-6 with TRBJ1-4; 9 bases line up with TRBD1. This CDR3 contains 17 residues. Looked up from germline, CDR1 is SGHDT and CDR2 is YYEEEE. The V and J ends lost 4 bases and 6 bases, in that order; junction bases with no gene match: 13. CDR3 nucleotide sequence: TGTGCCAGCAGCCCGGGACAGGGAGGCCCTGGGGATGAAAAACTGTTTTTT. Residues: CASSPGQGGPGDEKLFF.

The chain is built from TRBV5-4 and TRBJ2-5; unclear D gene. Germline lookup yields CDR1 SGHNT and CDR2 YYREEE (reference sequence). CDR3 length: 15 residues. V lost 0 bases and J 2 bases, leaving 11 bases between the germline ends. DNA of the CDR3: TGTGCCAGCAGCTTGGCTAGGCAGTTTCAAGAGACCCAGTACTTC. It specifies CASSLARQFQETQYF.

V gene TRBV30 combines with J gene TRBJ1-2, with D unclear. Trimming removed 0 bases at V and 6 bases at J, with 11 bases between. The V gene's germline CDR1 is GTSNPN and CDR2 SVGIG (reference sequence). This CDR3 spans 13 amino acids. CDR3 amino acids: CAWSVGGINGYTF. CDR3 bases: TGTGCCTGGAGTGTAGGAGGAATCAATGGCTACACCTTC.

The chain recombines TRBV19 with TRBJ1-4; the D gene is possibly TRBD1 (5 bases). The CDR3 runs to 13 residues. V was trimmed by 3 bases and J by 8 bases, leaving 10 bases between them. CDR1 is LNHDA, CDR2 SQIVND, per germline (reference sequence). CDR3 nucleotides: TGTGCCAGTAGTATCCAGGGTTCGGAAAAACTGTTTTTT. This encodes CASSIQGSEKLFF. Full variable domain (rest looked up from reference TRBV19 and TRBJ1-4): DGGITQSPKYLFRKEGQNVTLSCEQNLNHDAMYWYRQDPGQGLRLIYYSQIVNDFQKGDIAEGYSVSREKKESFPLTVTSAQKNPTAFYLCASSIQGSEKLFFGSGTQLSVL.

This chain links TRBV9 with TRBJ2-3; weak D call: TRBD2 (5 bases). Per the germline V gene, CDR1 is SGDLS and CDR2 is YYNGEE. V shed 3 bases and J shed 2 bases, with 10 bases lying between them. The CDR3 runs to 14 residues. For the CDR3, the DNA is TGTGCCAGCAGCGGCAGCGGCCCCACAGATACGCAGTATTTT. As protein: CASSGSGPTDTQYF.

V gene TRBV30 combines with J gene TRBJ1-1, with 8 bases matching TRBD1. Per the germline V gene, CDR1 is GTSNPN and CDR2 is SVGIG (reference sequence). The CDR3 is 13 amino acids. Trimming removed 4 bases from V and 7 bases from J; junction bases left unmatched: 8. The CDR3 bases are TGTGCCTGGATAAAGACAGGGGCGGGTGAAGCTTTCTTT. This encodes CAWIKTGAGEAFF.

The chain couples TRBV10-1 to TRBJ2-7; D is possibly TRBD1 (5 bases). Trimming shortened V by 5 bases and J by 2 bases, and 13 bases separated the two germline ends. The CDR3 is 14 residues long. The germline V gene encodes CDR1 WNHNN and CDR2 SYGVQD (reference sequence). The CDR3 here is CASSWSRAAYEQYF. The DNA of the CDR3 is TGCGCCAGCAGTTGGAGCAGGGCCGCCTACGAGCAGTACTTC.

This clone was observed a few times. The rearrangement uses TRBV6-1 and TRBJ2-3; D possibly corresponds to TRBD2 (5 bases). The CDR3 spans 12 residues. Between the trimmed V and J ends, which lost 3 bases and 4 bases, there was a span of 5 bases. Germline lookup yields CDR1 MNHNS and CDR2 SASEGT. The CDR3 here is CASSEGADTQYF. The CDR3 coding sequence is TGTGCCAGCAGTGAGGGAGCAGATACGCAGTATTTT.